The source of this T cell receptor (beta chain) is a study of PD-1 blockade in classical Hodgkin lymphoma. This CDR3 is 17 amino acids long. Germline V gene data show CDR1 as SGHAT and CDR2 as FQNNGV. V was pared by 9 bases and J by 1 base, with 15 bases of the junction left unmatched. After autologous stem cell transplantation all patients relapsed, and prior brentuximab vedotin exposure differed between cohorts. The data were produced by immunoSEQ multiplex PCR, yet TCRdb's version contains in-frame clones alone and is incomplete. The table has some 46,000 clones, over 70% seen once; the top ten hold about 20%.

The sample here was peripheral blood mononuclear cells (PBMCs), taken before the second cycle of nivolumab. This TCR was sampled from a human donor with classical Hodgkin lymphoma. The chain is built from TRBV11-2 and TRBJ2-3; TRBD1 matches at 8 bases. The CDR3 DNA follows: TGTGCCAGTGGGCGGCAGGGGGCCATGGGGCGCACAGATACGCAGTATTTT. Translation gives CASGRQGAMGRTDTQYF. The full variable domain, in which reference TRBV11-2 and TRBJ2-3 provide the parts outside the CDR3, is EAGVAQSPRYKIIEKRQSVAFWCNPISGHATLYWYQQILGQGPKLLIQFQNNGVVDDSQLPKDRFSAERLKGVDSTLKIQPAKLEDSAVYLCASGRQGAMGRTDTQYFGPGTRLTVL.